Listed below are T cell receptor beta chains from one sample, sequenced in a study of blood T cell repertoires in COVID-19. Profiled with immunoSEQ multiplex PCR; TCRdb holds only in-frame clones, not every one. The sample contains about 240,000 clones, 82% of which appear only once. Sequenced input: peripheral blood. Source of these receptors: a woman aged 65 to 85 with acute or convalescent COVID-19. The CDR3 runs from the conserved cysteine through the conserved F or W. D genes are given only for firm matches. The size field is filled for only some rows; it gives once, few, many or a size class.

-,-,TRBV6-5,TRBJ1-3,TGTGCCAGCAGTCAGGGTTTATCTGGAAACACCATATATTTT,CASSQGLSGNTIYF
-,-,TRBV12-3/TRBV12-4,TRBJ2-5,TGTGCCAGCAGTTTACAGCAGGAAGAGACCCAGTACTTC,CASSLQQEETQYF
-,TRBD1,TRBV4-3,TRBJ1-6,TGCGCCAGCAGCCAAGACGGGACAGGTGATTCACCCCTCCACTTT,CASSQDGTGDSPLHF
-,-,TRBV2,TRBJ2-7,TGTGCCAGCAGTGACCGGGGAGTAGGCGCCTACGAGCAGTACTTC,CASSDRGVGAYEQYF
few,TRBD1,TRBV7-2,TRBJ1-1,TGTGCCAGCAGCTTTGCAGGGGGCTATGTAGCTTTCTTT,CASSFAGGYVAFF
few,-,TRBV6-6,TRBJ1-3,TGTGCCAGCAGCCCGACAGCTCTAACCGGAAACACCATATATTTT,CASSPTALTGNTIYF
-,TRBD1,TRBV30,TRBJ1-5,TGTGCCTGGAGCCCGCCGGGACAGGGCAATCAGCCCCAGCATTTT,CAWSPPGQGNQPQHF
few,TRBD1,TRBV29-1,TRBJ1-1,TGCAGCTCACAGGGGGCGAACACTGAAGCTTTCTTT,CSSQGANTEAFF
-,-,TRBV12-3/TRBV12-4,TRBJ1-5,TGTGCCAGCAGTTTCGGGGACAATCAGCCCCAGCATTTT,CASSFGDNQPQHF
-,TRBD1,TRBV4-2,TRBJ2-7,TGTGCCAGCAGCCAAGATCAGGGGGCTTTATCCTACGAGCAGTACTTC,CASSQDQGALSYEQYF
-,-,TRBV4-1,TRBJ2-2,TGCGCCCGCAGCCGACCCGGCCGAGGAATCACCGGGGAGCTGTTTTTT,CARSRPGRGITGELFF
-,TRBD2,TRBV3-1/TRBV3-2,TRBJ2-5,TGTGCCAGCAGCCACGGGACTAGCGGGTTCCAAGAGACCCAGTACTTC,CASSHGTSGFQETQYF
-,-,TRBV20-1,TRBJ1-5,TGCAGTGCTAGTGGGAGGAGCAATCAGCCCCAGCATTTT,CSASGRSNQPQHF
-,TRBD1,TRBV3-1/TRBV3-2,TRBJ2-3,TGTGCCAGCAGTCCCACACCGGGACAGGGTTCACCTTCAGATACGCAGTATTTT,CASSPTPGQGSPSDTQYF
-,TRBD2,TRBV5-1,TRBJ2-2,TGCGCCAGCAGCGCCATAGCGGGGGGGGCCACCGGGGAGCTGTTTTTT,CASSAIAGGATGELFF
-,TRBD1,TRBV19,TRBJ1-1,TGTGCCAGTAGTGGTTCCGACAGGGTGAACACTGAAGCTTTCTTT,CASSGSDRVNTEAFF
once,-,TRBV6-1,TRBJ2-7,TGTGCCAGCAGTGACCAGGTTTCCTACGAGCAGTACTTC,CASSDQVSYEQYF
-,-,TRBV2,TRBJ2-3,TGTGCCAGCAGTGAATGGGGCTCAGATACGCAGTATTTT,CASSEWGSDTQYF
-,TRBD2,TRBV19,TRBJ2-5,TGTGCCAGTGGGCCCGCGAAGGGACTAGCGGGGGGAGAGACCCAGTACTTC,CASGPAKGLAGGETQYF
once,TRBD1,TRBV7-9,TRBJ2-2,TGTGCCAGCAGCTCGACAGGGTACGGGGAGCTGTTTTTT,CASSSTGYGELFF
-,-,TRBV19,TRBJ2-2,TGTGCCAGTAGTCCCCGGGTAGTATACACCGGGGAGCTGTTTTTT,CASSPRVVYTGELFF
-,-,TRBV2,TRBJ1-1,TGTGCCAGCAGTAACAGGGTAATCACTGAAGCTTTCTTT,CASSNRVITEAFF